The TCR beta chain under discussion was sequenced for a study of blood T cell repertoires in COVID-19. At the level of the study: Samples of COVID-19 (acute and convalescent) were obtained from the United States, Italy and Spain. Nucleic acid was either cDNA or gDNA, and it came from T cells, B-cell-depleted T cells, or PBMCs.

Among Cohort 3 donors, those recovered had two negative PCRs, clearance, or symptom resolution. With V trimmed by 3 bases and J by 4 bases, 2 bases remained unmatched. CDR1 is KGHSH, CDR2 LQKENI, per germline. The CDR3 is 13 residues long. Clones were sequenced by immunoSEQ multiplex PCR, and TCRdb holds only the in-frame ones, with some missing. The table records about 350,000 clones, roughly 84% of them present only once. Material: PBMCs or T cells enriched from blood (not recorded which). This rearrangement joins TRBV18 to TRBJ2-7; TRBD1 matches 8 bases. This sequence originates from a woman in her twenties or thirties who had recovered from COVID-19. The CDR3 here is CASSPTGAYEQYF. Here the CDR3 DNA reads TGTGCCAGCTCACCGACAGGGGCTTACGAGCAGTACTTC. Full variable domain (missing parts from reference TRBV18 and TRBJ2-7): NAGVMQNPRHLVRRRGQEARLRCSPMKGHSHVYWYRQLPEEGLKFMVYLQKENIIDESGMPKERFSAEFPKEGPSILRIQQVVRGDSAAYFCASSPTGAYEQYFGPGTRLTVT.